Shown below are 27 T cell receptor beta chains from a single sample sequenced in a study of T cells in Graves' hyperthyroidism and ophthalmopathy. Authors of the study amplified TCR beta CDR3 regions from RNA transcripts. The HTBI primer set was used in a first-round RT-PCR of the TCR CDR3. One entry per CDR3 protein, called by TCRdb with MiXCR from the multiplex PCR reads. The sample contains some 570,000 distinct CDR3 sequences, approximately 15% of which appear only once. The specimen was blood. These receptors were obtained from a woman in her late teens or twenties with Graves' ophthalmopathy.

At least ten counts were recorded for this clonotype. V gene TRBV7-9 combines with J gene TRBJ1-1, with 10 bases aligning to TRBD1. The V and J ends lost 6 bases and 4 bases, in that order; junction bases with no gene match: 2. The CDR3 consists of 13 residues. From germline, CDR1 is SEHNR and CDR2 FQNEAQ (reference sequence). The CDR3 loop reads CASSDRGPTEAFF. The CDR3 DNA follows: TGTGCCAGCAGTGACAGGGGGCCCACTGAAGCTTTCTTT. Complete variable domain (other parts from reference TRBV7-9 and TRBJ1-1): DTGVSQNPRHKITKRGQNVTFRCDPISEHNRLYWYRQTLGQGPEFLTYFQNEAQLEKSRLLSDRFSAERPKGSFSTLEIQRTEQGDSAMYLCASSDRGPTEAFFGQGTRLTVV.

This clonotype was seen repeatedly, ten times or more. The rearrangement links TRBV12-3 or TRBV12-4 to TRBJ2-5, with D possibly being TRBD1 (7 bases). This CDR3 is 16 amino acids long. Trimming left V 6 bases short and J 2 bases short, with 19 bases between. The CDR3 region is CASSRGTVTTQETQYF. In DNA form, the CDR3 reads TGTGCCAGCAGCCGGGGGACAGTCACCACTCAAGAGACCCAGTACTTC.

This clonotype showed up just a few times. V is TRBV3-1 and J is TRBJ2-1; D remains unclear. Germline V CDR1 and CDR2: LGHDT, YNNKEL (reference sequence). This CDR3 spans 13 amino acids. The V and J ends lost 3 bases and 14 bases respectively, with 17 bases between them. The chain's CDR3 is CASSQNSAPGEFF. For the CDR3, the DNA is TGTGCCAGCAGCCAGAATTCCGCGCCTGGGGAGTTCTTC.

J is TRBJ1-2 and V is TRBV20-1; no definite D call. CDR1 and CDR2 (germline): DFQATT, SNEGSKA (reference sequence). The CDR3 has 12 residues. The CDR3, as DNA: TGCAGATCAGGACCGGGAAACTATGGCTACACCTTC. This gives the protein CRSGPGNYGYTF.

This clonotype was seen repeatedly, ten times or more. J is TRBJ2-1 and V is TRBV2; no reliable D call. The germline V gene encodes CDR1 SNHLY and CDR2 FYNNEI. The CDR3 extends over 13 amino acids. Trimming cost V 10 bases and J 0 bases, with 10 bases left between them. The CDR3 sequence: CATRLSSYNEQFF. The DNA for the CDR3 is TGTGCCACCAGACTGAGCTCCTACAATGAGCAGTTCTTC.

This clonotype was counted ten times or more. The gene calls are TRBV5-6 and TRBJ2-7; tentatively, D is TRBD2 (6 bases). Trimming took off 6 bases at V and 2 bases at J, with 18 bases between the two ends. The CDR3 is 15 residues long. Germline V lookup: CDR1 SGHDT, CDR2 YYEEEE. This CDR3 reads CASNSPGLPAYEQYF. The CDR3 DNA follows: TGTGCCAGCAACTCCCCGGGACTGCCAGCCTACGAGCAGTACTTC.

The chain is built from TRBV9 and TRBJ2-7, with 9 bases aligning to TRBD2. V shed 3 bases and J 0 bases; nucleotides not matched to a gene: 7. In germline, CDR1 is SGDLS, CDR2 YYNGEE. The CDR3 totals 16 residues. Here the CDR3 DNA reads TGTGCCAGCAGCGCAGGAGGCGGGAGGGGCTCCTACGAGCAGTACTTC. Protein sequence: CASSAGGGRGSYEQYF.

This clonotype was detected ten times or more. The chain joins TRBV20-1 to TRBJ2-7; TRBD2 matches 9 bases. Trimming cost V 4 bases and J 1 base; bases outside gene matches: 2. Germline V gives CDR1 DFQATT, CDR2 SNEGSKA (reference sequence). This CDR3 is 13 amino acids long. CDR3 region: CSAKTSGSYEQYF. As DNA, the CDR3 is TGCAGTGCTAAAACTAGCGGGTCCTACGAGCAGTACTTC.

This clonotype was counted a single time. The gene calls are TRBV6-2 or TRBV6-3 and TRBJ2-7, with 7 bases identical to TRBD1. Losses at the gene ends were 0 bases for V and 7 bases for J; bases not matched to a gene: 12. Germline V gene lookup returns CDR1 MNHEY and CDR2 SVGEGT. The CDR3 covers 16 residues. The CDR3 is CASSYSTGRPSREQYF. For the CDR3, the DNA is TGTGCCAGCAGTTACTCGACAGGGAGACCCTCTAGGGAGCAGTACTTC.

This clonotype was recorded many times. J is TRBJ2-1 and V is TRBV12-3 or TRBV12-4; 7 positions match TRBD2. Trimming at V came to 3 bases and at J to 3 bases, leaving 11 bases not matched to a gene. The CDR3 sequence is 17 residues long. This CDR3 is CASSFASRLAFYNEQFF. The CDR3 nucleotides read TGTGCCAGCAGTTTTGCCAGTAGACTAGCTTTCTACAATGAGCAGTTCTTC.

The table lists this clonotype with many counts. The chain joins TRBV7-2 to TRBJ2-1; D gene uncertain. V lost 7 bases and J lost 0, with 13 bases in between. CDR1 is SGHTA and CDR2 is FQGNSA in the germline V gene. The CDR3 sequence is 15 residues long. The CDR3 DNA follows: TGTGCCAGCATTATTTCGGCTAGCTCCTACAATGAGCAGTTCTTC. The encoded protein is CASIISASSYNEQFF.

At least ten counts were recorded for this clonotype. The rearrangement links TRBV12-5 to TRBJ1-1, with D unresolved. Germline V gives CDR1 LGHNT, CDR2 FRNRAP. CDR3 length equals 14 residues. Trimming removed 8 bases from V and 0 bases from J, with 13 bases in between. The CDR3 spells CASLPRRLNTEAFF. The CDR3, as DNA: TGTGCTAGTCTCCCCCGACGGTTGAACACTGAAGCTTTCTTT.

This clonotype has at least ten counts. This chain's CDR3 is CATSDQTSEHTDTQYF. CDR3 coding DNA: TGTGCCACCAGTGACCAGACTAGCGAACACACAGATACGCAGTATTTT. The chain links TRBV24-1 to TRBJ2-3; TRBD2 matches at 8 bases. V shed 4 bases and J 2 bases; nucleotides not matched to a gene: 7. Germline CDR1 and CDR2: KGHDR and SFDVKD. The CDR3 contains 16 residues.

At least ten counts were recorded for this clonotype. This chain joins TRBV11-3 and TRBJ2-5; TRBD1 agrees at 8 bases. The ends lost 5 bases at V and 5 bases at J; junction bases unmatched: 16. Germline V gives CDR1 SGHNT, CDR2 YENEEA. CDR3 length equals 17 residues. The CDR3 DNA is TGTGCCAGCAGCCCCGGACAGGGCGACCCCAAGGGGGAGACCCAGTACTTC. The encoded protein is CASSPGQGDPKGETQYF.

This clonotype has ten or more counts. This sequence joins TRBV3-1 and TRBJ2-7; D unresolved. Germline values: CDR1 LGHDT, CDR2 YNNKEL (reference sequence). V gave up 2 bases and J gave up 5 bases, with 7 bases separating them. CDR3 length: 12 residues. The CDR3 DNA sequence: TGTGCCAGCAGCCAATTAACGGACGAGCAGTACTTC. It translates to CASSQLTDEQYF.

The chain joins TRBV5-1 to TRBJ2-7; D may match TRBD1 or TRBD2 (5 bases each). Deletions cut 0 bases from V and 3 bases from J, with 13 bases between. The CDR3 extends over 15 amino acids. Germline V lookup: CDR1 SGHRS, CDR2 YFSETQ. The CDR3 coding sequence is TGCGCCAGCAGCTTGGCCCCGGGACGGTACTACGAGCAGTACTTC. This sequence encodes CASSLAPGRYYEQYF.

This clonotype has a count of ten or more. V gene TRBV28 combines with J gene TRBJ2-4, with D tentatively TRBD2 (6 bases). The CDR3 spans 12 residues. The V end lost 8 bases, the J end lost 9 bases, and 14 bases lay between the germline ends. The germline V gene has CDR1 MDHEN and CDR2 SYDVKM. CDR3 in DNA: TGTGCCAGCCAAGGCCCCGGGGGCATTCAGTACTTC. Residues: CASQGPGGIQYF.

This clonotype was counted ten times or more. In nucleotides, the CDR3 is TGTGCCAGCAGCGCGAACAGCGGGACGGGCTCCGAGCAGTACTTC. Protein: CASSANSGTGSEQYF. The genes are TRBV7-2 and TRBJ2-7; 7 bases are a match to TRBD2. The CDR3 totals 15 residues. V shed 5 bases, J shed 6 bases, and the junction held 13 bases outside the gene matches. Germline V gene sequence: CDR1 SGHTA, CDR2 FQGNSA. Filled out from reference TRBV7-2 and TRBJ2-7, the complete variable domain reads GAGVSQSPSNKVTEKGKDVELRCDPISGHTALYWYRQSLGQGLEFLIYFQGNSAPDKSGLPSDRFSAERTGGSVSTLTIQRTQQEDSAVYLCASSANSGTGSEQYFGPGTRLTVT.

The sample holds many counts of this clonotype. The V call is TRBV28, the J call TRBJ2-1, with TRBD2 identical over 9 bases. The CDR3 totals 15 residues. Germline V gene data show CDR1 as MDHEN and CDR2 as SYDVKM. After removal of 8 bases from V and 4 bases from J, the junction contained 9 bases not matched to a gene. The CDR3 DNA follows: TGTGCCAGCGCGGAGGCTAGCGGGATGTACAATGAGCAGTTCTTC. It translates to CASAEASGMYNEQFF.

In its sample, this clonotype was seen many times. The V gene is TRBV2, the J gene TRBJ2-7, with no clear D. With 7 bases removed from V and 3 bases from J, the gap between germline ends came to 13 bases. Germline V gene sequence: CDR1 SNHLY, CDR2 FYNNEI. The length of the CDR3 is 13 residues. This CDR3 reads CASKRGPDYEQYF. In DNA form, the CDR3 reads TGTGCCAGCAAAAGAGGCCCTGACTACGAGCAGTACTTC.

This clonotype was counted at least ten times. The rearrangement uses TRBV28 and TRBJ2-3, with 11 bases that match TRBD2. With V trimmed by 3 bases and J by 1 base, 6 bases remained unmatched. CDR3 length: 17 amino acids. CDR1 MDHEN and CDR2 SYDVKM come from the germline V gene. The CDR3 DNA reads as TGTGCCAGCAGTTTGGGGACTAGCGGCGGCGGCACAGATACGCAGTATTTT. This gives the protein CASSLGTSGGGTDTQYF.

This clonotype showed up just a few times. The chain has TRBV14 and TRBJ2-1; 8 positions agree with TRBD2. The CDR3 extends over 15 amino acids. After removal of 6 bases from V and 7 bases from J, the junction contained 11 bases not matched to a gene. Germline V lookup: CDR1 SGHDN, CDR2 FVKESK. As DNA, the CDR3 is TGTGCCAGCAGGCCTAGGGGGACTAGGAAGAATGAGCAGTTCTTC. It translates to CASRPRGTRKNEQFF.

This clonotype was counted ten times or more. The V and J genes are TRBV2 and TRBJ2-7; D uncertain. Germline CDR1 SNHLY, CDR2 FYNNEI. Trimming pared 6 bases from V and 3 bases from J, leaving 15 bases between. This CDR3 comprises 14 residues. The CDR3 DNA reads TGTGCCAGCAGCCCAGACAAGCCAGGCTACGAGCAGTACTTC. This sequence encodes CASSPDKPGYEQYF.

This clonotype was seen more than once but under ten times. At one boundary the junction diverges from the germline segment, which might be a read error. The J gene is TRBJ2-7, the V gene TRBV9; 7 bases fit TRBD2. The CDR3 extends over 14 amino acids. The germline CDR1 and CDR2 sequences are SGDLS and YYNGEE. CDR3 DNA sequence: TGTGCCAGCAGCGGGCGAGCGGGGCACTACGGGCAGTACTTC. It encodes CASSGRAGHYGQYF. Looking up the rest from reference TRBV9 and TRBJ2-7 gives the full variable domain: DSGVTQTPKHLITATGQRVTLRCSPRSGDLSVYWYQQSLDQGLQFLIQYYNGEERAKGNILERFSAQQFPDLHSELNLSSLELGDSALYFCASSGRAGHYGQYFGPGTRLTVT.

The CDR3 coding sequence is TGTGCCAGCAGCGTCCCCTCAAGAGCGGGAGTTACCGGGGAGCTGTTTTTT. Translated, it gives CASSVPSRAGVTGELFF. The chain combines TRBV9 with TRBJ2-2, with TRBD2 matching over 8 bases. Germline values: CDR1 SGDLS, CDR2 YYNGEE. This CDR3 is 17 amino acids long. V trimming: 2 bases; J trimming: 5 bases; junction bases outside the gene matches: 11.

The genes are TRBV25-1 and TRBJ2-1, with D maybe TRBD2 (6 bases). This CDR3 has 16 amino acids. Germline V gives CDR1 MGHDK, CDR2 SYGVNS. The V end was cut by 0 bases, the J end by 5 bases, with 14 bases between. CDR3 in DNA: TGTGCCAGCAGTGAATATTGGGGGGAGGCCAACAATGAGCAGTTCTTC. Translation gives CASSEYWGEANNEQFF.

This clonotype was detected a few times. This chain links TRBV5-1 with TRBJ2-7; tentatively, D is TRBD2 (5 bases). The CDR3 is made up of 14 amino acids. Trimming shortened V by 0 bases and J by 4 bases, and 11 bases separated the two germline ends. Germline V gives CDR1 SGHRS, CDR2 YFSETQ. The CDR3 DNA follows: TGCGCCAGCAGCTTGGATCCGGACTTTTACGAGCAGTACTTC. It encodes CASSLDPDFYEQYF. Full variable domain (outside the CDR3, taken from reference TRBV5-1 and TRBJ2-7): KAGVTQTPRYLIKTRGQQVTLSCSPISGHRSVSWYQQTPGQGLQFLFEYFSETQRNKGNFPGRFSGRQFSNSRSEMNVSTLELGDSALYLCASSLDPDFYEQYFGPGTRLTVT.